Below are 31 T cell receptor beta chains sequenced from a single sample in a study of T cell responses to AZD1222 COVID-19 vaccine. Clones were read by immunoSEQ multiplex PCR, and TCRdb kept only the in-frame ones, dropping some. Of 200,000 to 300,000 clones listed, 85% to 95% are singletons. This material consisted of peripheral blood, taken on day 0 of AZD1222 vaccination. The receptors shown here come from an adult in good health.

The genes are TRBV21-1 and TRBJ2-1; whether TRBD1, the table's D call, matches the DNA was not checked. TRBV21-1 is a pseudogene locus. This CDR3 region has 12 residues. The chain's CDR3 is CAVGVACNEQFF. The CDR3 nucleotides read TGTGCTGTAGGGGTGGCCTGCAATGAGCAGTTCTTC.

The rearrangement links TRBV5-1 to TRBJ1-2; 11 bases match TRBD1. The V gene's germline CDR1 is SGHRS and CDR2 YFSETQ. J lost 4 bases, V lost 4 bases, and 9 bases had no gene match. This CDR3 region has 16 residues. For the CDR3, the DNA is TGCGCCAGCAGCCCGGGACAGGGGGACTTGAGCTATGGCTACACCTTC. This codes for CASSPGQGDLSYGYTF.

The chain carries TRBV20-1 and TRBJ2-1; possibly TRBD2 for D (5 bases). Trimming cost V 3 bases and J 7 bases, with 13 bases left between them. The CDR3 contains 13 residues. Germline CDR1 reads DFQATT; CDR2 reads SNEGSKA (reference sequence). The CDR3, as DNA: TGCAGTGCTAGTTCCGCCCGAGGGAATGAGCAGTTCTTC. Translated: CSASSARGNEQFF.

The V call is TRBV23-1, the J call TRBJ1-1, with 7 bases lining up with TRBD1. Being an ORF, TRBV23-1 has a function that is uncertain. This CDR3 has 15 amino acids. The ends lost 4 bases at V and 5 bases at J; junction bases unmatched: 10. CDR3 coding DNA: TGCGCCAGCAGTCCCCGGGACAGCCTGAGGACTGAAGCTTTCTTT. This translates into CASSPRDSLRTEAFF.

The chain is built from TRBV12-3 or TRBV12-4 and TRBJ2-1, with D perhaps matching TRBD1 or TRBD2 (5 bases each). The CDR3 sequence is 11 residues long. V was cut by 2 bases and J by 13 bases, with 9 bases left in between. For the CDR3, the DNA is TGTGCCAGCAGTTTACGGGACGAACAGTTCTTC. Encoded protein: CASSLRDEQFF.

The CDR3 loop is CASSAGGYEQFF. In DNA, the CDR3 is TGTGCCAGCAGCGCCGGAGGTTATGAGCAGTTCTTC. The chain is built from TRBV9 and TRBJ2-1, with D perhaps matching TRBD2 (5 bases). Germline values: CDR1 SGDLS, CDR2 YYNGEE. The CDR3 runs to 12 residues. V was cut by 3 bases and J by 8 bases, with 9 bases left in between. The whole variable domain, remainder taken from reference TRBV9 and TRBJ2-1, is DSGVTQTPKHLITATGQRVTLRCSPRSGDLSVYWYQQSLDQGLQFLIQYYNGEERAKGNILERFSAQQFPDLHSELNLSSLELGDSALYFCASSAGGYEQFFGPGTRLTVL.

As DNA, the CDR3 is TGCGCCAGCAGCATGGACAGGGGGCTAGATACGCAGTATTTT. Residues: CASSMDRGLDTQYF. The J gene is TRBJ2-3, the V gene TRBV5-1, with 11 bases lining up with TRBD1. J lost 5 bases, V lost 4 bases, and 3 bases had no gene match. CDR1 and CDR2 (germline): SGHRS, YFSETQ. There are 14 residues in the CDR3.

The rearrangement joins TRBV5-4 to TRBJ2-1, with D maybe TRBD2 (6 bases). The CDR3 extends over 16 amino acids. V was pared by 4 bases and J by 1 base, with 15 bases between. Germline V CDR1 and CDR2: SGHNT, YYREEE (reference sequence). For the CDR3, the DNA is TGTGCCAGCAGCGATTTTAGCGGTAGTTCCTACAATGAGCAGTTCTTC. This sequence encodes CASSDFSGSSYNEQFF.

The rearrangement joins TRBV27 to TRBJ1-6, with TRBD1 as a possible D gene (5 bases). With 2 bases removed from V and 11 bases from J, the gap between germline ends came to 10 bases. The CDR3 runs 13 residues. Per the germline V gene, CDR1 is MNHEY and CDR2 is SMNVEV (reference sequence). CDR3 sequence (DNA): TGTGCCAGCAGTTTAGGGGCTTCGGCACCCCTCCACTTT. This sequence encodes CASSLGASAPLHF.

The rearrangement links TRBV12-3 or TRBV12-4 to TRBJ1-1; D remains ambiguous. Between the trimmed V and J ends, which lost 6 bases and 5 bases, there was a span of 13 bases. The CDR3 length is 13 residues. CDR3 amino acids: CASRPSLLTEAFF. DNA for the CDR3: TGTGCCAGCAGGCCGAGTTTGTTGACTGAAGCTTTCTTT.

This sequence joins TRBV5-1 and TRBJ2-1, with D tentatively TRBD2 (6 bases). CDR1 SGHRS and CDR2 YFSETQ come from the germline V gene. V was clipped by 7 bases and J by 4 bases, with 12 bases between them. The CDR3 length is 13 residues. In DNA, the CDR3 is TGCGCCAGCGACCAGGAGGGGTACAATGAGCAGTTCTTC. Translated, it gives CASDQEGYNEQFF.

The J gene is TRBJ1-4, the V gene TRBV2; no reliable D call. CDR1 and CDR2 (germline): SNHLY, FYNNEI. The CDR3 runs to 17 residues. The V and J ends lost 7 bases and 0 bases respectively, with 18 bases between them. This CDR3 is CASTWRPRRTTNEKLFF. The CDR3 coding sequence is TGTGCCAGCACTTGGCGGCCAAGGAGAACAACTAATGAAAAACTGTTTTTT.

This rearrangement joins TRBV9 to TRBJ2-7, with D possibly TRBD2 on 6 matching bases. This CDR3 is 14 amino acids long. V was cut by 6 bases and J by 2 bases, with 15 bases left in between. The V gene's germline CDR1 is SGDLS and CDR2 YYNGEE. CDR3 sequence (DNA): TGTGCCAGCACCGCGGGGCAGTCTACCTACGAGCAGTACTTC. Translating gives CASTAGQSTYEQYF.

The V and J genes are TRBV3-1 (or the pseudogene TRBV3-2) and TRBJ2-3; 7 nucleotides line up with TRBD2. The CDR3 consists of 16 residues. Trimming removed 5 bases from V and 6 bases from J; junction bases left unmatched: 14. The germline CDR1 and CDR2 sequences are LGHDT and YNNKEL (reference sequence). CDR3 coding DNA: TGTGCCAGCAGCTCTCGCCGCGGGATCGGGGGGGATACGCAGTATTTT. Its translation: CASSSRRGIGGDTQYF.

The chain recombines TRBV24-1 with TRBJ2-3, with D possibly matching TRBD1 (5 bases). The CDR3 is 15 amino acids. Germline loops: CDR1 KGHDR, CDR2 SFDVKD. The ends were cut back, 7 bases at V and 2 bases at J, with 15 bases in the middle. This chain's CDR3 is CATSTRVGVTDTQYF. In DNA, the CDR3 is TGTGCCACCAGCACCAGGGTTGGGGTCACAGATACGCAGTATTTT.

CDR3 nucleotide sequence: TGTGCCAGCAGTCCTCATAGCGGGAGGGAGACCCAGTACTTC. It translates to CASSPHSGRETQYF. This chain uses TRBV28 with TRBJ2-5, with 10 bases matching TRBD2. The V gene's germline CDR1 is MDHEN and CDR2 SYDVKM. The CDR3 totals 14 residues. V dropped 5 bases and J dropped 5; count of bases not matched to a gene: 5.

The J gene is TRBJ1-5, the V gene TRBV24-1; D is unclear. The CDR3 has 14 amino acids. V was trimmed by 4 bases and J by 5 bases, leaving 11 bases between them. CDR1 is KGHDR, CDR2 SFDVKD, per germline. CDR3 region: CATSESGADQPQHF. The CDR3 DNA reads TGTGCCACCAGTGAGTCAGGTGCGGATCAGCCCCAGCATTTT.

In its sample, this clone was seen once. The chain recombines TRBV7-2 with TRBJ2-1; the match to TRBD1 covers 7 bases. The CDR3 runs to 16 residues. From germline, CDR1 is SGHTA and CDR2 FQGNSA. Trimming at V came to 2 bases and at J to 2 bases, leaving 6 bases not matched to a gene. Here the CDR3 reads CASSLMTGQTYNEQFF. Written as DNA, the CDR3 is TGTGCCAGCAGCTTAATGACGGGACAGACCTACAATGAGCAGTTCTTC.

This rearrangement joins TRBV27 to TRBJ2-5, with 8 bases that match TRBD1. The CDR3 sequence is 13 residues long. J was trimmed by 7 bases and V by 6 bases; bases with no gene match: 7. Looked up from germline, CDR1 is MNHEY and CDR2 is SMNVEV (reference sequence). CDR3 loop: CASSGQGGLTQYF. Here the CDR3 DNA reads TGTGCCAGCAGCGGACAGGGCGGGCTGACCCAGTACTTC.

The rearrangement joins TRBV6-4 to TRBJ2-7; TRBD1 aligns across 7 bases. J gave up 8 bases and V 0 bases, and 16 bases lay outside the gene matches. The length of the CDR3 is 17 residues. Germline loops: CDR1 MRHNA, CDR2 SNTAGT. The CDR3 nucleotides are TGTGCCAGCAGTGACTCTCCGGGACAGCTCTCCCCTACGAAGCAGTACTTC. Translated: CASSDSPGQLSPTKQYF.

This chain uses TRBV28 with TRBJ2-1; weak D call: TRBD2 (6 bases). V lost 3 bases and J 4 bases, leaving 16 bases between the germline ends. The CDR3 is 16 amino acids. Germline loops: CDR1 MDHEN, CDR2 SYDVKM. The CDR3 bases are TGTGCCAGCAGTTTCCGACGGGGGATCCTTTACAATGAGCAGTTCTTC. It specifies CASSFRRGILYNEQFF.

The rearrangement uses TRBV27 and TRBJ2-5, with 10 bases matching TRBD2. V dropped 5 bases and J dropped 3; count of bases not matched to a gene: 3. The V gene's germline CDR1 is MNHEY and CDR2 SMNVEV (reference sequence). The CDR3 sequence is 14 residues long. CDR3 sequence (DNA): TGTGCCAGCAGTCTGCTAGCGGGGGAAGAGACCCAGTACTTC. Translation: CASSLLAGEETQYF.

The rearrangement joins TRBV7-8 to TRBJ2-1; perhaps TRBD1 as D (5 bases). V shed 5 bases and J shed 0 bases, with 11 bases lying between them. The CDR3 sequence is 15 residues long. CDR1 and CDR2 from the germline V gene are SGHVS and FQNEAQ. The CDR3 loop reads CASSPRGGSYNEQFF. The CDR3 DNA sequence: TGTGCCAGCAGCCCTAGGGGTGGCTCCTACAATGAGCAGTTCTTC.

The rearrangement joins TRBV28 to TRBJ2-5; D may be TRBD1 (6 bases). From germline, CDR1 is MDHEN and CDR2 SYDVKM. This CDR3 contains 17 residues. Trimming pared 1 base from V and 4 bases from J, leaving 19 bases between. This CDR3 is CASSLLFKVGQPETQYF. The CDR3 DNA reads as TGTGCCAGCAGTTTATTGTTTAAGGTTGGACAGCCAGAGACCCAGTACTTC.

This clone was counted once. Other DNA sequences from this sample encode an identical CDR3 as well. The V and J genes are TRBV28 and TRBJ2-2, with D possibly being TRBD2 (6 bases). The V gene's germline CDR1 is MDHEN and CDR2 SYDVKM. Trimming pared 4 bases from V and 2 bases from J, leaving 11 bases between. This CDR3 spans 15 amino acids. CDR3 bases: TGTGCCAGCAGTTCTGGGGGGTTAAACACCGGGGAGCTGTTTTTT. Its translation: CASSSGGLNTGELFF. Based on the CDR3 plus reference TRBV28 and TRBJ2-2, the full variable domain is DVKVTQSSRYLVKRTGEKVFLECVQDMDHENMFWYRQDPGLGLRLIYFSYDVKMKEKGDIPEGYSVSREKKERFSLILESASTNQTSMYLCASSSGGLNTGELFFGEGSRLTVL.

The genes are TRBV7-9 and TRBJ1-3; 9 bases align to TRBD1. Germline lookup yields CDR1 SEHNR and CDR2 FQNEAQ (reference sequence). This CDR3 contains 16 residues. Losses at the gene ends were 1 base for V and 5 bases for J; bases not matched to a gene: 6. The DNA for the CDR3 is TGTGCCAGCAGCTTAGGGGCGGGACAGGGACGAAACACCATATATTTT. It specifies CASSLGAGQGRNTIYF. The full variable domain, its missing parts supplied by reference TRBV7-9 and TRBJ1-3, is DTGVSQNPRHKITKRGQNVTFRCDPISEHNRLYWYRQTLGQGPEFLTYFQNEAQLEKSRLLSDRFSAERPKGSFSTLEIQRTEQGDSAMYLCASSLGAGQGRNTIYFGEGSWLTVV.

This rearrangement joins TRBV28 to TRBJ1-6; TRBD1 is a possible D gene (5 bases). The CDR3 sequence is 15 residues long. Germline assignment: CDR1 MDHEN and CDR2 SYDVKM. V lost 4 bases to trimming and J lost 7 bases, with 14 bases between them. CDR3 DNA sequence: TGTGCCAGCAGTTCGAGCCGGGACGGCAATTCACCCCTCCACTTT. This sequence encodes CASSSSRDGNSPLHF.

The chain joins TRBV28 to TRBJ1-2, with D possibly being TRBD1 (5 bases). Trimming took off 2 bases at V and 5 bases at J, with 15 bases between the two ends. This CDR3 has 15 amino acids. Germline lookup yields CDR1 MDHEN and CDR2 SYDVKM. CDR3 nucleotides: TGTGCCAGCAGTTTAGAGGGGTTGGTTGGGTATGGCTACACCTTC. Residues: CASSLEGLVGYGYTF.

The CDR3 loop reads CSGTAPYEQYF. CDR3 nucleotides: TGCAGTGGTACGGCCCCCTACGAGCAGTACTTC. The V and J genes are TRBV20-1 and TRBJ2-7, with no clear D. V gave up 7 bases and J gave up 2 bases, with 9 bases separating them. Germline CDR1 is DFQATT and CDR2 is SNEGSKA (reference sequence). The CDR3 runs to 11 residues.

On this clone: Its ends do not fully match the called genes, so a read error is possible. The CDR3 region has the DNA TGTGCCAGCAGCTTGGGGGACTACCCCCTCGGCCGTCGCTTC. Translating gives CASSLGDYPLGRRF. V and J are TRBV5-4 and TRBJ2-7, with TRBD2 matching over 7 bases. Germline lookup yields CDR1 SGHNT and CDR2 YYREEE (reference sequence). This CDR3 is 14 amino acids long.

V usage is TRBV10-3 and J usage is TRBJ2-1; possible D gene TRBD2, 6 bases. The CDR3 is 14 residues long. Trimming stripped 1 base from V and 9 bases from J, with 13 bases between. Germline CDR1 reads ENHRY; CDR2 reads SYGVKD. The CDR3, as DNA: TGTGCCATCAGTGAGTTAGCGGAACGCGGTGAGCAGTTCTTC. Its protein product is CAISELAERGEQFF.